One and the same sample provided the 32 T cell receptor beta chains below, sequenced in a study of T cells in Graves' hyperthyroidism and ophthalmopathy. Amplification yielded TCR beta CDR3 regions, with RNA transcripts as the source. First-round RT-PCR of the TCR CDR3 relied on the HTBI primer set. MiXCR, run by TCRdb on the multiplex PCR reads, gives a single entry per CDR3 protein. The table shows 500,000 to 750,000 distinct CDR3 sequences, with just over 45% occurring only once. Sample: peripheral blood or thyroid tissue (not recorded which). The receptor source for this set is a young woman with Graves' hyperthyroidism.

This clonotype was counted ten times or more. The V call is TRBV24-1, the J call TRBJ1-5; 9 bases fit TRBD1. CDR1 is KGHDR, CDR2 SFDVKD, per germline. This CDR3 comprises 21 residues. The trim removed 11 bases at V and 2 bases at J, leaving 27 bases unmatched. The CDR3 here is CAIRLPRKQGAYGTGNQPQHF. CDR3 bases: TGTGCCATCCGCCTCCCTAGGAAACAGGGGGCTTACGGGACGGGCAATCAGCCCCAGCATTTT.

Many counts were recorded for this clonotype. Here the CDR3 DNA reads TGTGCCAGCAGCGGATTGCTAAGCTACGAGCAGTACTTC. Translation: CASSGLLSYEQYF. V usage is TRBV5-4 and J usage is TRBJ2-7; D unclear. Trimming pared 4 bases from V and 3 bases from J, leaving 11 bases between. The germline CDR1 and CDR2 sequences are SGHNT and YYREEE (reference sequence). The CDR3 extends over 13 amino acids.

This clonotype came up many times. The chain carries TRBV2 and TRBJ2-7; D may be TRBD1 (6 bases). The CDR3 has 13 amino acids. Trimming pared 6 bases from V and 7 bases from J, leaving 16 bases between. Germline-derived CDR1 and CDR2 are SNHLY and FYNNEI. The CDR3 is CASRGWVQGEQYF. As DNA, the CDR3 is TGTGCCAGCAGGGGCTGGGTTCAGGGGGAGCAGTACTTC.

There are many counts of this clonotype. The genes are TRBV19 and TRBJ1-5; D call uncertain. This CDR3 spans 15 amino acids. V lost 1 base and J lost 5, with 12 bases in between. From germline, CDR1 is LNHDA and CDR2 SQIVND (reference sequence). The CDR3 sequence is CASSIGVGGYQPQHF. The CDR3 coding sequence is TGTGCCAGTAGTATAGGAGTCGGCGGTTATCAGCCCCAGCATTTT.

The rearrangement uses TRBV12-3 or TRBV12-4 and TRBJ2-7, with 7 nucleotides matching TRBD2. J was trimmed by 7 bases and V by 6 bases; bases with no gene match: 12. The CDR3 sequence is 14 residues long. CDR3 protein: CASSLGGRSGEQYF. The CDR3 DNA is TGTGCCAGCAGCCTGGGGGGGAGGTCGGGAGAGCAGTACTTC.

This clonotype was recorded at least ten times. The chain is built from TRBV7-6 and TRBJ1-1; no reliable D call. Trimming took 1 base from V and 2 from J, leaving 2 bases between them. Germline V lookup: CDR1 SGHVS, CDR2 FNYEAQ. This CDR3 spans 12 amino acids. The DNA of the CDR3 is TGTGCCAGCAGCTTAGACAACACTGAAGCTTTCTTT. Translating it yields CASSLDNTEAFF.

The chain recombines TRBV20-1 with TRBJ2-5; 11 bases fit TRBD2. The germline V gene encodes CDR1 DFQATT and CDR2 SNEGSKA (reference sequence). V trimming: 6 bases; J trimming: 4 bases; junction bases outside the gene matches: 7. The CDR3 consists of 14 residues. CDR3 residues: CSASTSGARETQYF. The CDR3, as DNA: TGCAGTGCCTCGACTAGCGGGGCGAGAGAGACCCAGTACTTC.

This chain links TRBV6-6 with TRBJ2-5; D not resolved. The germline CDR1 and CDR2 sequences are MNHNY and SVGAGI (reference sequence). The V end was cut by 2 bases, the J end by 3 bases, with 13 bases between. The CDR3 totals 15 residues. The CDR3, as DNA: TGTGCCAGCAGTTACCAGTGGGCAGTTAAAGAGACCCAGTACTTC. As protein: CASSYQWAVKETQYF.

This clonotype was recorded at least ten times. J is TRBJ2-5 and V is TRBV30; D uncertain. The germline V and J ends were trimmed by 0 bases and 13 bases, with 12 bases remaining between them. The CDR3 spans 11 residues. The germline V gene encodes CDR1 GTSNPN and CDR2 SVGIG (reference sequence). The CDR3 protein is CAWSVVQPVYF. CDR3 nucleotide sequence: TGTGCCTGGAGTGTAGTCCAGCCCGTGTACTTC. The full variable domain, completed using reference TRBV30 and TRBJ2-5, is SQTIHQWPATLVQPVGSPLSLECTVEGTSNPNLYWYRQAAGRGLQLLFYSVGIGQISSEVPQNLSASRPQDRQFILSSKKLLLSDSGFYLCAWSVVQPVYFGPGTRLLVL.

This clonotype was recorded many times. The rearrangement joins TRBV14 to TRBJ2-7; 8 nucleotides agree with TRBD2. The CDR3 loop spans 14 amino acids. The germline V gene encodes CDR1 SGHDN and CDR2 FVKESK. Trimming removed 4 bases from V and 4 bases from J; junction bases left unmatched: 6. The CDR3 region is CASSLVAGPYEQYF. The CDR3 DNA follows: TGTGCCAGCAGCCTAGTAGCGGGACCTTACGAGCAGTACTTC.

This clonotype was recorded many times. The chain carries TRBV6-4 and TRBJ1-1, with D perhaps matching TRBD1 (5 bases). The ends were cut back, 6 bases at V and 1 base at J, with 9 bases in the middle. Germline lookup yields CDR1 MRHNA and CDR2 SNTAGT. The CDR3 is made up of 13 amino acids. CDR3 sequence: CASRGLENTEAFF. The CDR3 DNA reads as TGTGCCAGCAGGGGACTGGAGAACACTGAAGCTTTCTTT.

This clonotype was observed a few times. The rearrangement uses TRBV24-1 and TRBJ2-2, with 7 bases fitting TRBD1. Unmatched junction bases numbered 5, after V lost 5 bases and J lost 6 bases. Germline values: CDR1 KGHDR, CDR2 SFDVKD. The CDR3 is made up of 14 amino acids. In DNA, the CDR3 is TGTGCCACCAGTGGAGGGGGCAGGGCCGGGGAGCTGTTTTTT. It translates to CATSGGGRAGELFF.

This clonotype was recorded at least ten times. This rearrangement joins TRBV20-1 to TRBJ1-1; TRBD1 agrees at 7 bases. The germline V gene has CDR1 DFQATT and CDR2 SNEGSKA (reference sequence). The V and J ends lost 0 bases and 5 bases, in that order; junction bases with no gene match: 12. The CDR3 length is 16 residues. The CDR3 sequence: CSARDVGTGVVTEAFF. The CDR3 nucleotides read TGCAGTGCTAGAGATGTAGGAACAGGGGTGGTGACTGAAGCTTTCTTT.

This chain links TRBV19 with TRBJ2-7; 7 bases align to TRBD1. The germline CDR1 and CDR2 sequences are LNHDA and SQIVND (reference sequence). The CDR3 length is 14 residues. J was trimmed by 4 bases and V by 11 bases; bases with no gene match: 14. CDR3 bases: TGTGCCTCTGGCCGGGACAGTGGGAATTACGAGCAGTACTTC. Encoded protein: CASGRDSGNYEQYF.

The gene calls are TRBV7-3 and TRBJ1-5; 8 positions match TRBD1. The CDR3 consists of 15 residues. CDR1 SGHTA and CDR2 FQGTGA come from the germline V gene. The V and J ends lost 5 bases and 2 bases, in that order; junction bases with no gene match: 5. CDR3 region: CASSAGQEGNQPQHF. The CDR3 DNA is TGTGCCAGCAGCGCGGGACAGGAAGGCAATCAGCCCCAGCATTTT.

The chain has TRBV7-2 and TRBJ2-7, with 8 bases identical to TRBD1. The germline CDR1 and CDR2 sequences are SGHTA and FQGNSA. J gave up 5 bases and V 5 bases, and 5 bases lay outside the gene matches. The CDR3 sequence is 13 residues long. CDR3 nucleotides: TGTGCCAGCAGCATTAACAGGGGGGACGAGCAGTACTTC. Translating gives CASSINRGDEQYF.

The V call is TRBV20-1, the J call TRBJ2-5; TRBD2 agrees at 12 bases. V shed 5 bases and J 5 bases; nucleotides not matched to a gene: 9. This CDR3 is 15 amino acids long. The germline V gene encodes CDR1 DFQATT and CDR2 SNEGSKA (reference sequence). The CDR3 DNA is TGCAGTGCTTCCCGACTAGCGGGGGCGGCTGAGACCCAGTACTTC. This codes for CSASRLAGAAETQYF.

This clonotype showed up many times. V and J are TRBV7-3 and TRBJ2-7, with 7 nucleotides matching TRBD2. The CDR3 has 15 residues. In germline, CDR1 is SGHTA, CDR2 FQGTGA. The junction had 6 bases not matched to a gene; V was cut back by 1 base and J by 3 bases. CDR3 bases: TGTGCCAGCAGCTTAAGCGGCCAGCGGGGCTACGAGCAGTACTTC. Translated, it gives CASSLSGQRGYEQYF.

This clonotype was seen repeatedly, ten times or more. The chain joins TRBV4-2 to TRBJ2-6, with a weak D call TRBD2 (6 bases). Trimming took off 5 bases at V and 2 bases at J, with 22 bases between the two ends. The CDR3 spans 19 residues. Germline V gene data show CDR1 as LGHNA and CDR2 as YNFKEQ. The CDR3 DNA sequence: TGTGCCAGCAGCGGTCTCGGGACGGGAGACCTGGCTGGGGCCAACGTCCTGACTTTC. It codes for CASSGLGTGDLAGANVLTF.

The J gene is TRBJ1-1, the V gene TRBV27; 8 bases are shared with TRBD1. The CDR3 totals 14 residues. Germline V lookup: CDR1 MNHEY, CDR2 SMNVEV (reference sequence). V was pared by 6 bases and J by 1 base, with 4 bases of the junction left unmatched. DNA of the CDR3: TGTGCCAGCAGGTTCAGGGGGCAGAACACTGAAGCTTTCTTT. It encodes CASRFRGQNTEAFF.

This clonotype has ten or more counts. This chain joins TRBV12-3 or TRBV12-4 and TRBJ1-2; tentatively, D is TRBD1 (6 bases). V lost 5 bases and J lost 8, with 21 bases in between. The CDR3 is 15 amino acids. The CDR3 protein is CASSLGTSGWSGYTF. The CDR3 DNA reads TGTGCCAGCAGTCTGGGGACATCGGGTTGGTCGGGCTACACCTTC.

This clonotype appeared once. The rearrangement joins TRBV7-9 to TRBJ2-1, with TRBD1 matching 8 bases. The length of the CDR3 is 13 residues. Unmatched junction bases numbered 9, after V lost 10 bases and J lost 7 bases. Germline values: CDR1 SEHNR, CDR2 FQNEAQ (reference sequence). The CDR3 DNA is TGTGCCACCCCGACAGGGGCGAAGAATGAGCAGTTCTTC. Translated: CATPTGAKNEQFF.

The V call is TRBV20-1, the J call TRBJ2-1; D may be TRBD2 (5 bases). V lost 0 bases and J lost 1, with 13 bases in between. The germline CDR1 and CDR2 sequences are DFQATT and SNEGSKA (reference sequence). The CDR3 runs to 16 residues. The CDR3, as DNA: TGCAGTGCTAGAGATTCGTCGGGATGGTCCTACAATGAGCAGTTCTTC. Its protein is CSARDSSGWSYNEQFF.

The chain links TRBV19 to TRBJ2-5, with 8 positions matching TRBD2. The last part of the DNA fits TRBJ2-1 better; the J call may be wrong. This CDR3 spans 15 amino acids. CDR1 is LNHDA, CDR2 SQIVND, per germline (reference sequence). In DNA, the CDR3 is TGTGCCAGTAGTGTCGGACTAGCTCAATACAATGAGCAGTTCTTC. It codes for CASSVGLAQYNEQFF.

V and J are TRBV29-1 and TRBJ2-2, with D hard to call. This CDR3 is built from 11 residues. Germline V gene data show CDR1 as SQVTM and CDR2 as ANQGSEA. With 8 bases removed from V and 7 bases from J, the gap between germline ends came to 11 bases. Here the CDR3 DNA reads TGCAGCCCACGTGACGTCGGGGAGCTGTTTTTT. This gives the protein CSPRDVGELFF.

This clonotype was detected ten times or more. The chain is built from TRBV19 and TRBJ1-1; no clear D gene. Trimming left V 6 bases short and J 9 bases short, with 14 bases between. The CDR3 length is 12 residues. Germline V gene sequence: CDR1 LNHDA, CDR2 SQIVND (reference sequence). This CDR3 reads CASRAEPSQAFF. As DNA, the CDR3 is TGTGCCAGTAGGGCGGAACCAAGTCAAGCTTTCTTT.

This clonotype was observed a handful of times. The CDR3 nucleotides read TGTGCCAGCAGTTACTATCCAGGGCCTAGCGGGCCGCTCTTCGAGCAGTACTTC. This sequence encodes CASSYYPGPSGPLFEQYF. The rearrangement links TRBV6-6 to TRBJ2-7; 8 nucleotides line up with TRBD2. Germline CDR1 is MNHNY and CDR2 is SVGAGI (reference sequence). V shed 1 base and J 6 bases; nucleotides not matched to a gene: 17. The CDR3 runs to 18 residues.

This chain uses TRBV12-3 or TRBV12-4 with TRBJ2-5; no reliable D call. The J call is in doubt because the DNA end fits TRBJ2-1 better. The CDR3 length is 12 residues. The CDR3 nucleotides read TGTGCCAGCAATTCTTTCAGTAGGGAGCAGTTCTTC. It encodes CASNSFSREQFF.

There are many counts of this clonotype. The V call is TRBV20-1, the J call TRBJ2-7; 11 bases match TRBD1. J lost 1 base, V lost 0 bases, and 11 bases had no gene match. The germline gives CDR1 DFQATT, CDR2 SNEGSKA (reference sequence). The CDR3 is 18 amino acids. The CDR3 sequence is CSARDSAIGQGASYEQYF. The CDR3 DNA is TGCAGTGCTAGAGATAGTGCGATAGGACAGGGGGCGTCCTACGAGCAGTACTTC.

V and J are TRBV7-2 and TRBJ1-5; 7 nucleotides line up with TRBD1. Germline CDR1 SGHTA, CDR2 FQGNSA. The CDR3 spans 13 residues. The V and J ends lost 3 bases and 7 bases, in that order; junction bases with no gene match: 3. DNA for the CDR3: TGTGCCAGCAGCTTGAGACAGGGACAGCCCCAGCATTTT. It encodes CASSLRQGQPQHF.

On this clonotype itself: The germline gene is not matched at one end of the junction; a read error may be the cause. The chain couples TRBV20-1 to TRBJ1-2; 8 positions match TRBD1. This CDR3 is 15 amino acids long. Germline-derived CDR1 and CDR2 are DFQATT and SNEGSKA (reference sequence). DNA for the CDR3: TGCAGTGCGGACGGGACTAGCGGGACAGGTTATGGCCACACCTTC. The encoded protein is CSADGTSGTGYGHTF.

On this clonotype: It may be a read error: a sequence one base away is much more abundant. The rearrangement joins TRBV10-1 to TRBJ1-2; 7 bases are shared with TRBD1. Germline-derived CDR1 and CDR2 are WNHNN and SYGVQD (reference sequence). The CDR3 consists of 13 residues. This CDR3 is CAGSSDRDDGYTF. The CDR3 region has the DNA TGCGCCGGCAGCTCCGACAGGGACGATGGCTACACCTTC.